This TCR beta chain is drawn from a study of cytomegalovirus exposure and HLA in healthy donors. Germline V gene lookup returns CDR1 MNHNS and CDR2 SASEGT. The CDR3 covers 15 residues. After removal of 6 bases from V and 10 bases from J, the junction contained 11 bases not matched to a gene. Amplification used 60 Vbeta primers and 13 Jbeta primers. Clones were read by immunoSEQ multiplex PCR, and TCRdb kept only the in-frame ones, dropping some. The table counts around 40,000 clones; 6.2% lies in the top ten. To note about this clone: Antigen: not known. Other DNA sequences from this sample encode an identical CDR3 as well.

Findings and caveats of the study: For TCR beta chains, V- and J-gene trimming was later linked to a missense DCLRE1C variant. A few V segments could not be told apart, such as TRBV6-2 and TRBV6-3, and were left out.

The chain uses TRBV6-1 and TRBJ1-6, with 8 nucleotides matching TRBD1. This sequence originates from a man aged 25-40 years in good health and CMV-seronegative. The sample was PBMCs. The CDR3 nucleotides are TGTGCCAGCAGGGAGGACAGGGCGCGACAATCACCCCTCCACTTT. Translation: CASREDRARQSPLHF.